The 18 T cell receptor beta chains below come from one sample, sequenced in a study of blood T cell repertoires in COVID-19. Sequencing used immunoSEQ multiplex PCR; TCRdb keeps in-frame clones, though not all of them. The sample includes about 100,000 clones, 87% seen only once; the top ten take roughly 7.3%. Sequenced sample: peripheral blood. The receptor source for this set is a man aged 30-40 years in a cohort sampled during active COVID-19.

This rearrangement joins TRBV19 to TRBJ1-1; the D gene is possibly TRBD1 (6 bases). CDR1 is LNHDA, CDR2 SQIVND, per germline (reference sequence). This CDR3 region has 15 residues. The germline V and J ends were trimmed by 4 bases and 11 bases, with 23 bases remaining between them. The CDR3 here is CASSKEGHQGAGAFF. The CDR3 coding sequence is TGTGCCAGTAGTAAAGAGGGACATCAAGGGGCGGGCGCTTTCTTT.

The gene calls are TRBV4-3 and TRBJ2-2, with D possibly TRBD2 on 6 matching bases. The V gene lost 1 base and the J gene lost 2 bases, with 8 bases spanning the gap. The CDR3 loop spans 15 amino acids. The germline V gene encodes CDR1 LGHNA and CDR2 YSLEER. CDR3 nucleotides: TGCGCCAGCAGCCAAGTCGCGGGAAACACCGGGGAGCTGTTTTTT. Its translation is CASSQVAGNTGELFF.

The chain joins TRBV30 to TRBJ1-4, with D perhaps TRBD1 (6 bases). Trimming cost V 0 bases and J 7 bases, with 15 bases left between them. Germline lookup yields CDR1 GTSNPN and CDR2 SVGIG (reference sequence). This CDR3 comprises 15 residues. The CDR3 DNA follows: TGTGCCTGGAGTGTGAGCCGGGGGGGCAGTGAAAAACTGTTTTTT. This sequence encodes CAWSVSRGGSEKLFF.

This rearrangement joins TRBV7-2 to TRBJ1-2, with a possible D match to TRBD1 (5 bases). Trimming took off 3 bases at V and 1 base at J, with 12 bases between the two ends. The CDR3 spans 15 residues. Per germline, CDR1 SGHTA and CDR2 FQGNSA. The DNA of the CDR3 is TGTGCCAGCAGCTTCGATACAGGCTTTAACTATGGCTACACCTTC. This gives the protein CASSFDTGFNYGYTF.

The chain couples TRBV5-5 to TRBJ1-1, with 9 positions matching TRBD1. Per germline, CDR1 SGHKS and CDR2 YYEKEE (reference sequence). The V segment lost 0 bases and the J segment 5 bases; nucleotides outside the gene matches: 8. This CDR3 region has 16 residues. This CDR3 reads CASSLAPLDRGTEAFF. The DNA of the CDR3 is TGTGCCAGCAGCTTGGCTCCACTCGACAGGGGGACTGAAGCTTTCTTT. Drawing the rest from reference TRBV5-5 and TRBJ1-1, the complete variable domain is DAGVTQSPTHLIKTRGQQVTLRCSPISGHKSVSWYQQVLGQGPQFIFQYYEKEERGRGNFPDRFSARQFPNYSSELNVNALLLGDSALYLCASSLAPLDRGTEAFFGQGTRLTVV.

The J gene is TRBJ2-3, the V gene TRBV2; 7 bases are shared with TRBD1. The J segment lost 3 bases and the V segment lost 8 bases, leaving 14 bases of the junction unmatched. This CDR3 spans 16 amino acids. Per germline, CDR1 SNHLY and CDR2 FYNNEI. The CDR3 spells CASSKARGPGTDTQYF. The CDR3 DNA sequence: TGTGCCAGCTCTAAAGCAAGGGGGCCCGGTACAGATACGCAGTATTTT. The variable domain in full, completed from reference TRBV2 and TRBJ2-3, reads EPEVTQTPSHQVTQMGQEVILRCVPISNHLYFYWYRQILGQKVEFLVSFYNNEISEKSEIFDDQFSVERPDGSNFTLKIRSTKLEDSAMYFCASSKARGPGTDTQYFGPGTRLTVL.

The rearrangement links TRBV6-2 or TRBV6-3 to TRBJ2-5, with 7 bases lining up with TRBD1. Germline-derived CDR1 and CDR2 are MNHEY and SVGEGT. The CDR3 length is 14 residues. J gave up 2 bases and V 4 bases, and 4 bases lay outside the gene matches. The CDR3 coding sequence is TGTGCCAGCAGTTGGGGACAGATACAAGAGACCCAGTACTTC. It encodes CASSWGQIQETQYF.

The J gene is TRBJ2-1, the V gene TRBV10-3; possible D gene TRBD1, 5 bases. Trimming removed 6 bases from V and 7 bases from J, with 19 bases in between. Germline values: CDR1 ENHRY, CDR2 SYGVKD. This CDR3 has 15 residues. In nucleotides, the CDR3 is TGTGCCATCAGCGACAGCAATCTTAGTCGAAATGAGCAGTTCTTC. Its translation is CAISDSNLSRNEQFF.

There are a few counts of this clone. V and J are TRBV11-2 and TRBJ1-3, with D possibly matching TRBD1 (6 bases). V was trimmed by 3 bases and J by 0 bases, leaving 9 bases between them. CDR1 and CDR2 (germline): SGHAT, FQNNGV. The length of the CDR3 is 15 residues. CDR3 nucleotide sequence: TGTGCCAGCAGCTTGGCAGGGGACTCTGGAAACACCATATATTTT. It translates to CASSLAGDSGNTIYF. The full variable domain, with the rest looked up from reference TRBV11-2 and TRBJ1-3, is EAGVAQSPRYKIIEKRQSVAFWCNPISGHATLYWYQQILGQGPKLLIQFQNNGVVDDSQLPKDRFSAERLKGVDSTLKIQPAKLEDSAVYLCASSLAGDSGNTIYFGEGSWLTVV.

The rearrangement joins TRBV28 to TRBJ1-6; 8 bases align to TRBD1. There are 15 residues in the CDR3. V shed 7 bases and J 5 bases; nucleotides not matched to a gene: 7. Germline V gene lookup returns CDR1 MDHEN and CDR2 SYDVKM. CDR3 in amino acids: CASNTRGHHNSPLHF. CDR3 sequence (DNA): TGTGCCAGCAACACCAGGGGGCACCATAATTCACCCCTCCACTTT.

In DNA, the CDR3 is TGTGCCAGCAGTGAAGGCGTCTATGGCTACACCTTC. The encoded protein is CASSEGVYGYTF. This sequence joins TRBV6-1 and TRBJ1-2; D unclear. The CDR3 consists of 12 residues. Trimming cost V 1 base and J 4 bases, with 4 bases left between them. In germline, CDR1 is MNHNS, CDR2 SASEGT.

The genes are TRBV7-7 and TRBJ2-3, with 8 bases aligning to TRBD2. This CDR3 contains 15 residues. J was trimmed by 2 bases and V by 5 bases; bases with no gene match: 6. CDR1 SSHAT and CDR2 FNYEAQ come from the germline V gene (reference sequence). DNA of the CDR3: TGTGCCAGCAGCCCATCGGGGGGGGTCACAGATACGCAGTATTTT. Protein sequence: CASSPSGGVTDTQYF.

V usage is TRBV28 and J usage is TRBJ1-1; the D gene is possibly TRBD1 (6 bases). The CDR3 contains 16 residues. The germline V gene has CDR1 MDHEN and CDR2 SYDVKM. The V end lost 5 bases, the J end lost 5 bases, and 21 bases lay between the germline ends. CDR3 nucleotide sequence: TGTGCCAGCAGTATCCAAATCACAGGGTCGGGGACTGAAGCTTTCTTT. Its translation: CASSIQITGSGTEAFF.

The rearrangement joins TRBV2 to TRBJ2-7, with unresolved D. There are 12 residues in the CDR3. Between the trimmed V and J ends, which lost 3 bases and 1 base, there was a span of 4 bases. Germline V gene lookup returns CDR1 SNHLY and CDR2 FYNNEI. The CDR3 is CASSDSSYEQYF. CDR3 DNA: TGTGCCAGCAGTGATAGTTCCTACGAGCAGTACTTC.

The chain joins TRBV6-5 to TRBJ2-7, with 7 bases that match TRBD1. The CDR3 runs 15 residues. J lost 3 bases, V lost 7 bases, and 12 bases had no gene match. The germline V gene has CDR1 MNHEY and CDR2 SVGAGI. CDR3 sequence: CASNKVSGGGYEQYF. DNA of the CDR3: TGTGCCAGCAATAAGGTTTCAGGGGGTGGCTACGAGCAGTACTTC.

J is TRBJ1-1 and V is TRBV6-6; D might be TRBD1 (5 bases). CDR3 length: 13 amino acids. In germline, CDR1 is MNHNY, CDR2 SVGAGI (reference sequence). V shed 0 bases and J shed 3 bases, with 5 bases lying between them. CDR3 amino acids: CASSYSRDTEAFF. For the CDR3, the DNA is TGTGCCAGCAGTTACTCCAGGGACACTGAAGCTTTCTTT.

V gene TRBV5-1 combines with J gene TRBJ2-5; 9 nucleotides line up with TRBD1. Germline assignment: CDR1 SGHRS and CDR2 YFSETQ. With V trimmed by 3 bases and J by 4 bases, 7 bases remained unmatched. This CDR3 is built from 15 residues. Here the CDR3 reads CASSSRDRVAETQYF. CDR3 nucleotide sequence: TGCGCCAGCAGCTCCCGGGACAGGGTAGCAGAGACCCAGTACTTC.

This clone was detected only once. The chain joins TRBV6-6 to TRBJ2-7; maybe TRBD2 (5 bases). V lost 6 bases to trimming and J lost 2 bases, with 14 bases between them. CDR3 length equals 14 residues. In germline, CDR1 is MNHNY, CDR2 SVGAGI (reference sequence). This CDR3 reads CASREDGTTYEQYF. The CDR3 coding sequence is TGTGCCAGCAGGGAGGACGGAACCACCTACGAGCAGTACTTC.